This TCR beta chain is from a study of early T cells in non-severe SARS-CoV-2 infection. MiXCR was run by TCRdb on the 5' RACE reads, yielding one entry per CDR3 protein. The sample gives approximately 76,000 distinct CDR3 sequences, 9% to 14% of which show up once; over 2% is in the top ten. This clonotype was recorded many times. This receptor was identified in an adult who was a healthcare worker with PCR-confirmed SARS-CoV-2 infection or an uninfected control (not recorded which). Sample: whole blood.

CDR3 bases: TGTGCCAGCAGCTTGTTTGTAGTAGGAGCGAACACTGAAGCTTTCTTT. This codes for CASSLFVVGANTEAFF. The gene calls are TRBV5-6 and TRBJ1-1; no definite D call. Germline values: CDR1 SGHDT, CDR2 YYEEEE. V lost 1 base and J 1 base, leaving 14 bases between the germline ends. This CDR3 has 16 residues.